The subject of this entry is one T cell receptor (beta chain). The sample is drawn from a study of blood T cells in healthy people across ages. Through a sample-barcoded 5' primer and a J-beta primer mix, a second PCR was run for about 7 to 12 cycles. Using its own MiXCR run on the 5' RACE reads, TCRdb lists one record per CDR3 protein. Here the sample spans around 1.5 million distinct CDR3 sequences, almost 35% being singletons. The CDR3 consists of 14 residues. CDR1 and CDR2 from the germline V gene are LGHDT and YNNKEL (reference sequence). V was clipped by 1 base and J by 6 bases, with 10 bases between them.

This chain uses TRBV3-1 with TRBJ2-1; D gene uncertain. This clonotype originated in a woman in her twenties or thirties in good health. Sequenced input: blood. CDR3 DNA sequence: TGTGCCAGCAGCCAAGGGGTGCGTAGCAATGAGCAGTTCTTC. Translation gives CASSQGVRSNEQFF.